The 6 T cell receptor beta chains presented below share a single source sample, sequenced in a study of OX40 agonist ivuxolimab in advanced cancers. Libraries were prepared by immunoSEQ multiplex PCR; TCRdb keeps only in-frame clonotypes and omits some of them. The data show under 95,000 clones, about nine tenths seen once. The sample was CD4+ or CD8+ T cells sorted from blood, taken in a trial of the OX40 agonist ivuxolimab. These receptors were taken from an adult with an advanced solid tumor such as melanoma, head and neck, liver or kidney cancer.

The chain carries TRBV18 and TRBJ2-5; a possible D gene is TRBD1 (6 bases). The CDR3 is 15 residues long. V was cut by 3 bases and J by 7 bases, with 18 bases left in between. CDR1 is KGHSH and CDR2 is LQKENI in the germline V gene. Here the CDR3 reads CASSPSGQKLGTQYF. The CDR3 DNA sequence: TGTGCCAGCTCACCGAGCGGACAGAAGCTAGGGACCCAGTACTTC.

The V and J genes are TRBV2 and TRBJ2-1; no firm D call. Germline CDR1 and CDR2: SNHLY and FYNNEI. V lost 4 bases, J lost 12 bases, and 25 bases lay in between. The CDR3 spans 16 residues. CDR3 amino acids: CASSALHRVTLSGQFF. CDR3 in DNA: TGTGCCAGCAGTGCATTACACCGGGTTACCCTTTCGGGGCAGTTCTTC.

This chain joins TRBV5-1 and TRBJ2-5, with 15 positions matching TRBD2. This CDR3 has 17 amino acids. Germline V gives CDR1 SGHRS, CDR2 YFSETQ. With V trimmed by 2 bases and J by 5 bases, 7 bases remained unmatched. The CDR3 DNA is TGCGCCAGCAGCTTTGGGACTAGCGGGAGGCCCTGGGAGACCCAGTACTTC. This translates into CASSFGTSGRPWETQYF.

The chain employs TRBV7-3 and TRBJ2-5; 14 nucleotides align to TRBD2. Looked up from germline, CDR1 is SGHTA and CDR2 is FQGTGA. This CDR3 comprises 15 residues. J lost 5 bases, V lost 3 bases, and 2 bases had no gene match. This chain's CDR3 is CASSFGLAGGETQYF. For the CDR3, the DNA is TGTGCCAGCAGCTTCGGACTAGCGGGAGGCGAGACCCAGTACTTC.

The J gene is TRBJ1-5, the V gene TRBV6-1; unclear D gene. Germline-derived CDR1 and CDR2 are MNHNS and SASEGT. V lost 2 bases to trimming and J lost 0 bases, with 11 bases between them. The CDR3 length is 16 residues. CDR3 amino acids: CASSELAGLSNQPQHF. Written as DNA, the CDR3 is TGTGCCAGCAGTGAACTGGCAGGACTTAGCAATCAGCCCCAGCATTTT.

The V call is TRBV5-1, the J call TRBJ1-2; 10 bases map to TRBD1. CDR1 is SGHRS and CDR2 is YFSETQ in the germline V gene. There are 17 residues in the CDR3. Germline trimming cut 4 bases from V and 4 bases from J; bases unmatched to any gene: 13. CDR3 in amino acids: CASSEGLTGGAPYGYTF. The CDR3 DNA reads TGCGCCAGCAGCGAGGGGTTGACAGGGGGCGCCCCCTATGGCTACACCTTC.